This T cell receptor (beta chain) was captured in a study of human T cells and chemical hapten exposure. The study's findings and limits: Expanded TCRs clustered into significantly more large CDR3 similarity groups than controls, the analysis revealed.

Deletions cut 0 bases from V and 0 bases from J, with 12 bases between. The CDR3 length is 18 residues. This clonotype was seen more than once but under ten times. No antigen is known for it. Time point defined: patch test 1, 2 weeks after DPC sensitization. Treatment specified: therapeutic diphenylcyclopropenone sensitization with weekly scalp DPC. Alopecia patients between 18 and 70 years old and suitable for DPC were used as donors. Authors' methods: From about 20,000 to 690,000 TCRs were found per sample, with a median of approximately 92,000. TCRdb passed the RACE reads through MiXCR, listing each CDR3 protein once. In this record, the V and J calls reflect TCRdb's handling and not the investigators' own analysis. The sample lists tens of thousands of distinct CDR3 sequences, under 9% occurring once.

Sequencing used whole blood, obtained in connection with sensitization to the hapten diphenylcyclopropenone (DPC). The chain carries TRBV23-1 and TRBJ2-6; TRBD1 is a possible D gene (7 bases). TRBV23-1 is an ORF for which the function is uncertain. This TCR was sampled from a young woman with alopecia areata. Some clones in this sample may be carry-over from other donors' samples. CDR3 DNA sequence: TGCGCCAGCAGTCAATCGACAGGGAGGATCTCTGGGGCCAACGTCCTGACTTTC. Its protein is CASSQSTGRISGANVLTF.